Sequencing of this T cell receptor (beta chain) was carried out in a study of T-cell memory formation after mild COVID-19. Study-level points and caveats: Whereas later expanders leaned CD4+, clones contracting day 15 to 85 showed a balanced CD4/CD8 makeup. Contracting CD4+ clones sat mainly in CM and EM; CD8+ in EMRA.

One entry per CDR3 protein results from TCRdb running MiXCR on the 5' RACE reads. The sample has 350,000 to 450,000 distinct CDR3 sequences, 28% seen once. This CDR3 contains 15 residues. The V end was cut by 4 bases, the J end by 0 bases, with 14 bases between. Germline lookup yields CDR1 SGHDT and CDR2 YYEEEE. Note on this clonotype: Its antigen is undetermined.

The V gene is TRBV5-6, the J gene TRBJ2-7; a weak D match, TRBD1 (6 bases). This TCR came from an adult woman who had mild COVID-19 (a few samples of this study predate the infection). Cell type and time point are not known. Sequencing input: PBMCs or a T cell subset sorted from them (not recorded which). CDR3 protein: CASSIGQTSSYEQYF. CDR3 bases: TGTGCCAGCAGCATAGGACAGACGAGCTCCTACGAGCAGTACTTC.